This T cell receptor (beta chain) came from a study of cytomegalovirus exposure and HLA in healthy donors. Notes on the study in general: It was assumed in the presence/absence analyses that sequencing depth was roughly uniform across donors. A previous analysis found most TCR beta V segments productive roughly 87% or roughly 30% of the time. Relative to the approximately 680-donor mean, N-insertions were reportedly fewer in an Asian-associated ancestry cluster in a later analysis.

The primer mix had 60 Vbeta and 13 Jbeta primers. The data were produced by immunoSEQ multiplex PCR, yet TCRdb's version contains in-frame clones alone and is incomplete. The sample lists around 99,000 clones; around 77% were seen once. The CDR3 spans 13 residues. Germline assignment: CDR1 SGHDT and CDR2 YYEEEE. Trimming left V 2 bases short and J 6 bases short, with 12 bases between. Donors sampled were nominally healthy, though unrecorded immune exposures were likely. Worth noting for this clone: The antigen remains undetermined.

The V and J genes are TRBV5-6 and TRBJ2-7, with D tentatively TRBD1 (6 bases). The sample consisted of PBMCs. The sequence was collected from a man aged 35-49 years in good health and CMV-seronegative. This CDR3 is CASSFPGAGEQYF. The CDR3 region has the DNA TGTGCCAGCAGCTTCCCAGGGGCAGGCGAGCAGTACTTC.